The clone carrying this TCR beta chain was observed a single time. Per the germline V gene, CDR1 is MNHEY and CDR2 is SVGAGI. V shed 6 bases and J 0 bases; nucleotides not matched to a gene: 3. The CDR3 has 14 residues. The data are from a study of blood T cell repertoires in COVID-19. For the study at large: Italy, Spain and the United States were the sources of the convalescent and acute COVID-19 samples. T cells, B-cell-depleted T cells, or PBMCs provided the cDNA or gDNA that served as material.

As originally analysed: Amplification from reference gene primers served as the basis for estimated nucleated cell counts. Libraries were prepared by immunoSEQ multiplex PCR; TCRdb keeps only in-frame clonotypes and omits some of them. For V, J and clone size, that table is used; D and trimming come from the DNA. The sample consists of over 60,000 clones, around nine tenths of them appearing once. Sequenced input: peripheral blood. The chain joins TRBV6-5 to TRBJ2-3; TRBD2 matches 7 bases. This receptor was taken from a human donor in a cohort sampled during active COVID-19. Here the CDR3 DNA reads TGTGCCAGCAGACTAGCGCTTAGCACAGATACGCAGTATTTT. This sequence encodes CASRLALSTDTQYF.